These 26 T cell receptor beta chains were all obtained from the same sample, sequenced in a study of early T cells in non-severe SARS-CoV-2 infection. Using its own MiXCR run on the 5' RACE reads, TCRdb lists one record per CDR3 protein. The sample yields 50,000 to 75,000 distinct CDR3 sequences, more than 5.5% seen once. Specimen: whole blood, collected at baseline. Source of these receptors: an adult who was a healthcare worker with PCR-confirmed SARS-CoV-2 infection or an uninfected control (not recorded which).

This clonotype has ten or more counts. The chain uses TRBV20-1 and TRBJ1-1, with 7 bases fitting TRBD1. Losses at the gene ends were 2 bases for V and 1 base for J; bases not matched to a gene: 4. The CDR3 contains 14 residues. In germline, CDR1 is DFQATT, CDR2 SNEGSKA (reference sequence). The CDR3 region has the DNA TGCAGTGCTAGAACGGGACAGCCGAACACTGAAGCTTTCTTT. Its translation is CSARTGQPNTEAFF.

In this sample, this clonotype turned up many times. The gene calls are TRBV21-1 and TRBJ2-4; the table assigns TRBD1, which was not confirmed against the DNA. TRBV21-1 is a listed pseudogene. This CDR3 region has 19 residues. The CDR3 DNA reads as TGTGCCGGCCTATACAGGGGGCATCATAACGGGGTAGCCAAAAACATTCAGTACTTC. Its translation is CAGLYRGHHNGVAKNIQYF.

This clonotype was detected a few times. The chain uses TRBV7-6 and TRBJ1-3; a weak D match, TRBD1 (6 bases). Trimming removed 1 base at V and 0 bases at J, with 13 bases between. Germline V gene lookup returns CDR1 SGHVS and CDR2 FNYEAQ. The CDR3 spans 17 residues. CDR3 nucleotides: TGTGCCAGCAGCTTAGAGGGGGGACGGAGCTCTGGAAACACCATATATTTT. It translates to CASSLEGGRSSGNTIYF.

This clonotype appeared many times. This chain uses TRBV5-4 with TRBJ1-4; D may be TRBD1 (6 bases). Germline lookup yields CDR1 SGHNT and CDR2 YYREEE (reference sequence). Trimming took off 4 bases at V and 4 bases at J, with 11 bases between the two ends. The CDR3 extends over 14 amino acids. The CDR3 loop is CASSLGQINEKLFF. The CDR3 DNA sequence: TGTGCCAGCAGCCTTGGACAGATTAATGAAAAACTGTTTTTT.

This clonotype was seen many times. This chain uses TRBV28 with TRBJ2-5, with TRBD1 matching 8 bases. Germline CDR1 reads MDHEN; CDR2 reads SYDVKM. The CDR3 runs to 15 residues. Unmatched junction bases numbered 6, after V lost 5 bases and J lost 1 base. The CDR3 is CASSPYRGTQETQYF. CDR3 in DNA: TGTGCCAGCAGTCCCTACAGGGGGACCCAAGAGACCCAGTACTTC.

This sequence joins TRBV7-9 and TRBJ1-1; D gene ambiguous. V gave up 1 base and J gave up 1 base, with 10 bases separating them. Germline assignment: CDR1 SEHNR and CDR2 FQNEAQ (reference sequence). The CDR3 has 15 amino acids. CDR3 sequence: CASSLDAGSNTEAFF. In DNA form, the CDR3 reads TGTGCCAGCAGCTTAGACGCGGGATCGAACACTGAAGCTTTCTTT.

A few counts support this clonotype. The rearrangement uses TRBV5-1 and TRBJ1-1; 8 bases match TRBD1. V shed 0 bases, J shed 10 bases, and the junction held 5 bases outside the gene matches. There are 13 residues in the CDR3. Germline V CDR1 and CDR2: SGHRS, YFSETQ. The chain's CDR3 is CASSLDNDRGAFF. CDR3 in DNA: TGCGCCAGCAGCTTGGATAATGACAGGGGAGCTTTCTTT.

In this sample, this clonotype turned up many times. V gene TRBV5-6 combines with J gene TRBJ2-7; D not certain. The length of the CDR3 is 21 residues. Deletions cut 3 bases from V and 5 bases from J, with 36 bases between. Germline-derived CDR1 and CDR2 are SGHDT and YYEEEE. The CDR3 DNA is TGTGCCAGCAGCTCCGGTAGGCCTGGCGATTTCGTATCCTACTTAGGGAACGAGCAGTACTTC. It translates to CASSSGRPGDFVSYLGNEQYF. Based on the CDR3 plus reference TRBV5-6 and TRBJ2-7, the full variable domain is DAGVTQSPTHLIKTRGQQVTLRCSPKSGHDTVSWYQQALGQGPQFIFQYYEEEERQRGNFPDRFSGHQFPNYSSELNVNALLLGDSALYLCASSSGRPGDFVSYLGNEQYFGPGTRLTVT.

This clonotype was recorded many times. The V and J genes are TRBV11-2 and TRBJ2-5, with 7 bases fitting TRBD1. The CDR3 has 14 amino acids. In germline, CDR1 is SGHAT, CDR2 FQNNGV. V gave up 3 bases and J gave up 5 bases; unmatched junction bases: 6. DNA of the CDR3: TGTGCCAGCAGCTTCCTAGGGGGCTGGGAGACCCAGTACTTC. This translates into CASSFLGGWETQYF.

Ten or more counts support this clonotype. V is TRBV6-1 and J is TRBJ1-2; D is unclear. The germline V gene has CDR1 MNHNS and CDR2 SASEGT. This CDR3 has 14 amino acids. Trimming shortened V by 6 bases and J by 1 base, and 12 bases separated the two germline ends. The CDR3 is CASSPGEHNYGYTF. CDR3 DNA: TGTGCCAGCAGCCCTGGAGAGCATAACTATGGCTACACCTTC.

The table lists this clonotype with many counts. The rearrangement joins TRBV4-2 to TRBJ2-3; no definite D call. Trimming left V 1 base short and J 4 bases short, with 18 bases between. This CDR3 is 17 amino acids long. Germline values: CDR1 LGHNA, CDR2 YNFKEQ. This chain's CDR3 is CASSQGLLVRVADTQYF. The CDR3 DNA reads TGTGCCAGCAGCCAAGGGTTGCTAGTCCGCGTTGCAGATACGCAGTATTTT.

The table lists this clonotype with many counts. The chain has TRBV12-3 or TRBV12-4 and TRBJ1-5, with TRBD1 matching over 8 bases. Trimming cost V 5 bases and J 7 bases; bases outside gene matches: 4. The CDR3 has 13 residues. The CDR3 bases are TGTGCCAGCAGTCAGGGGGCACGCCAGCCCCAGCATTTT. As protein: CASSQGARQPQHF.

The table lists this clonotype with many counts. The CDR3 DNA sequence: TGTGCCAACCCCCGGTCCCCCTTTGCAAACACCATATATTTT. This sequence encodes CANPRSPFANTIYF. V gene TRBV12-3 or TRBV12-4 combines with J gene TRBJ1-3; no clear D gene. Trimming took off 10 bases at V and 6 bases at J, with 19 bases between the two ends. This CDR3 has 14 residues.

This clonotype was counted ten times or more. This sequence joins TRBV14 and TRBJ2-3; 7 bases are shared with TRBD2. V was clipped by 0 bases and J by 0 bases; unmatched bases: 9. The length of the CDR3 is 18 residues. CDR1 is SGHDN and CDR2 is FVKESK in the germline V gene. As DNA, the CDR3 is TGTGCCAGCAGCCAAGAAACATTGGGGACTACTAGCACAGATACGCAGTATTTT. It is translated as CASSQETLGTTSTDTQYF.

This clonotype was recorded many times. This rearrangement joins TRBV11-3 to TRBJ2-1, with D maybe TRBD2 (6 bases). V shed 5 bases and J shed 0 bases, with 8 bases lying between them. The CDR3 contains 14 residues. CDR1 and CDR2 (germline): SGHNT, YENEEA. The CDR3 DNA sequence: TGTGCCAGCAGCCGGGGGTACTCCTACAATGAGCAGTTCTTC. Translation gives CASSRGYSYNEQFF.

This clonotype was detected ten times or more. The chain has TRBV6-1 and TRBJ1-4, with a possible D match to TRBD1 (5 bases). The length of the CDR3 is 15 residues. The V end lost 7 bases, the J end lost 5 bases, and 17 bases lay between the germline ends. CDR1 and CDR2 (germline): MNHNS, SASEGT. The CDR3 DNA reads as TGTGCCAGCACTCCCGGGGCAGGGATGAATGAAAAACTGTTTTTT. Protein sequence: CASTPGAGMNEKLFF.

This chain joins TRBV6-2 or TRBV6-3 and TRBJ1-2; no definite D call. The germline V gene has CDR1 MNHEY and CDR2 SVGEGT. V dropped 6 bases and J dropped 4 bases, with 12 bases sitting between them. The length of the CDR3 is 13 residues. The CDR3 DNA sequence: TGTGCCAGCAGCTCCAGTTCCCCCTATGGCTACACCTTC. Residues: CASSSSSPYGYTF.

This clonotype was seen many times. J is TRBJ1-2 and V is TRBV5-4; D unclear. Trimming stripped 9 bases from V and 6 bases from J, with 15 bases between. The CDR3 loop spans 12 amino acids. Germline V CDR1 and CDR2: SGHNT, YYREEE (reference sequence). Here the CDR3 reads CATRTWRHGYTF. Written as DNA, the CDR3 is TGTGCCACCCGTACCTGGAGGCATGGCTACACCTTC. Full variable domain (remainder filled in from reference TRBV5-4 and TRBJ1-2): ETGVTQSPTHLIKTRGQQVTLRCSSQSGHNTVSWYQQALGQGPQFIFQYYREEENGRGNFPPRFSGLQFPNYSSELNVNALELDDSALYLCATRTWRHGYTFGSGTRLTVV.

This rearrangement joins TRBV29-1 to TRBJ2-7; 7 bases are shared with TRBD1. CDR3 length: 14 residues. V gave up 7 bases and J gave up 0 bases; unmatched junction bases: 9. CDR1 is SQVTM and CDR2 is ANQGSEA in the germline V gene. CDR3 nucleotides: TGCAGCGCCGCCGGGACAGCCCTCTCCTACGAGCAGTACTTC. Protein: CSAAGTALSYEQYF.

This clonotype occurred many times. The chain couples TRBV28 to TRBJ2-7; 10 nucleotides agree with TRBD2. With 5 bases clipped from V and 7 bases from J, the junction kept 11 bases outside the gene matches. The CDR3 consists of 15 residues. Germline V gene lookup returns CDR1 MDHEN and CDR2 SYDVKM. In nucleotides, the CDR3 is TGTGCCAGCAGTCTACGACTAGCGGGCACTCTGGAGCAGTACTTC. This encodes CASSLRLAGTLEQYF.

This clonotype occurred many times. The chain joins TRBV9 to TRBJ1-4; the match to TRBD1 covers 7 bases. After removal of 4 bases from V and 3 bases from J, the junction contained 9 bases not matched to a gene. There are 16 residues in the CDR3. Germline V CDR1 and CDR2: SGDLS, YYNGEE. DNA for the CDR3: TGTGCCAGCAGCACCGGCAGGGGGTCGCCTAATGAAAAACTGTTTTTT. As protein: CASSTGRGSPNEKLFF.

This clonotype was recorded many times. The CDR3 DNA reads TGTGCCAGCAGTAGACGTAGGGACACCTTAAAAAGGGATGGCTACACCTTC. This gives the protein CASSRRRDTLKRDGYTF. V is TRBV12-3 or TRBV12-4 and J is TRBJ1-2, with D perhaps matching TRBD1 (6 bases). CDR3 length equals 17 residues. V gave up 5 bases and J gave up 6 bases, with 25 bases separating them.

The sample holds many counts of this clonotype. The chain couples TRBV20-1 to TRBJ1-1; D perhaps matches TRBD1 (5 bases). From germline, CDR1 is DFQATT and CDR2 SNEGSKA (reference sequence). The CDR3 runs 14 residues. The V gene lost 4 bases and the J gene lost 0 bases, with 12 bases spanning the gap. CDR3: CSAKPPGLNTEAFF. The CDR3 coding sequence is TGCAGTGCTAAGCCGCCAGGGTTGAACACTGAAGCTTTCTTT.

The gene calls are TRBV20-1 and TRBJ2-7; 8 nucleotides agree with TRBD1. The CDR3 is 12 amino acids. V dropped 5 bases and J dropped 3; count of bases not matched to a gene: 3. The germline CDR1 and CDR2 sequences are DFQATT and SNEGSKA (reference sequence). The CDR3 nucleotides read TGCAGTGCTGAGACAGGGGTCTACGAGCAGTACTTC. Its protein is CSAETGVYEQYF.

This clonotype showed up many times. The rearrangement links TRBV11-2 to TRBJ2-7; D unresolved. The CDR3 extends over 13 amino acids. Germline V gene data show CDR1 as SGHAT and CDR2 as FQNNGV. The V and J ends lost 5 bases and 2 bases respectively, with 10 bases between them. The CDR3 is CASSPYGAYEQYF. The CDR3, as DNA: TGTGCCAGCAGCCCATATGGGGCCTACGAGCAGTACTTC.

This clonotype was seen many times. This chain links TRBV20-1 with TRBJ2-3; D gene uncertain. Germline V CDR1 and CDR2: DFQATT, SNEGSKA (reference sequence). This CDR3 region has 14 residues. Trimming cost V 3 bases and J 2 bases, with 12 bases left between them. CDR3 region: CSASPQENTDTQYF. The CDR3 DNA reads TGCAGTGCTAGCCCCCAAGAGAACACAGATACGCAGTATTTT.